The T cell receptor (beta chain) described here comes from a study of persistence of HIV-infected CD4 T cells. The stimulus was an HIV-1 Gag 15-mer peptide pool, 0.9 to 1 ug/peptide/mL. Sorting of responding CD4+ T cells relied on upregulated CD40 ligand together with CD69. Before stimulation, PBMCs underwent CD8+ T cell depletion. The immunoSEQ assay was version 4, run in survey mode. The protocol was immunoSEQ multiplex PCR, while the TCRdb copy is restricted to in-frame clones and leaves out a portion. The sample lists almost 20,000 clones, less than 75% occurring once. With regard to this clone: Its antigen is currently unknown.

From germline, CDR1 is SGDLS and CDR2 YYNGEE. This CDR3 spans 17 amino acids. The V and J ends lost 4 bases and 3 bases, in that order; junction bases with no gene match: 13. This material consisted of CD4+ T cells sorted from PBMCs after approximately 19-hour stimulation, taken from a patient who received antiretroviral therapy. V usage is TRBV9 and J usage is TRBJ2-1; 7 positions match TRBD2. This sequence originates from an adult woman with HIV who was CMV-seropositive. CDR3 in DNA: TGTGCCAGCAGCCTCGGATCGGGGGGTGCAGTCTACAATGAGCAGTTCTTC. Residues: CASSLGSGGAVYNEQFF. The full variable domain, its missing parts supplied by reference TRBV9 and TRBJ2-1, is DSGVTQTPKHLITATGQRVTLRCSPRSGDLSVYWYQQSLDQGLQFLIQYYNGEERAKGNILERFSAQQFPDLHSELNLSSLELGDSALYFCASSLGSGGAVYNEQFFGPGTRLTVL.